Sequencing of this T cell receptor (beta chain) was carried out in a study of T cell repertoires in cytomegalovirus infection. Study in general: Both a matching HLA type and CMV infection were indicated by public TCR beta signatures.

TCRdb analysed the reads with MiXCR anew, one entry per CDR3 protein. Here the sample spans about 27,000 distinct CDR3 sequences, under 20% being singletons. CDR3 length: 14 amino acids. Germline V gene sequence: CDR1 SGHVS, CDR2 FNYEAQ. Losses at the gene ends were 5 bases for V and 1 base for J; bases not matched to a gene: 4. This clonotype appeared a few times. Its antigen is unknown. The sample was CD8+ T cells from cultured PBMCs, taken from culture after CMV antigen stimulation. The TCR sequence derives from a human donor in good health (CMV status not recorded). Some clones in this sample may be carry-over from other donors' samples. This chain links TRBV7-6 with TRBJ2-5; 7 bases match TRBD1. This CDR3 is CASSPGTVQETQYF. In DNA form, the CDR3 reads TGTGCCAGCAGCCCCGGGACAGTCCAAGAGACCCAGTACTTC.